Sequencing of this T cell receptor beta chain was carried out in a study of T-cell reconstitution after alpha-beta-depleted transplantation in children. A library of TCRbeta sequences, prepared with unique molecular identifiers, was generated. TCRdb redid the calling of the PCR reads with MiXCR, one entry per CDR3 protein. This sample has roughly 30,000 distinct CDR3 sequences, with over 6.5% found just once. This clonotype came up many times. Its antigen is unknown. Looked up from germline, CDR1 is SGDLS and CDR2 is YYNGEE. The CDR3 has 11 residues. Trimming took off 3 bases at V and 4 bases at J, with 4 bases between the two ends. Notes on the study in general: Several hundred expanded graft clones reportedly were the source of alpha-beta T cells about two months after transplant. For some patients, TCRbeta diversity was high at day 60 because of recipient T cells and thymic progenitors that survived.

The sequence was obtained from a child younger than two who had a stem cell transplant for acute myeloid leukemia, so the T cells may come from the graft donor. Sequenced here: peripheral blood, sampled 60 days after TCRalphabeta/CD19-depleted stem cell transplant. The chain couples TRBV9 to TRBJ1-1, with D unclear. Written as DNA, the CDR3 is TGTGCCAGCAGCGGGGGCACTGAAGCTTTCTTT. Translating gives CASSGGTEAFF.